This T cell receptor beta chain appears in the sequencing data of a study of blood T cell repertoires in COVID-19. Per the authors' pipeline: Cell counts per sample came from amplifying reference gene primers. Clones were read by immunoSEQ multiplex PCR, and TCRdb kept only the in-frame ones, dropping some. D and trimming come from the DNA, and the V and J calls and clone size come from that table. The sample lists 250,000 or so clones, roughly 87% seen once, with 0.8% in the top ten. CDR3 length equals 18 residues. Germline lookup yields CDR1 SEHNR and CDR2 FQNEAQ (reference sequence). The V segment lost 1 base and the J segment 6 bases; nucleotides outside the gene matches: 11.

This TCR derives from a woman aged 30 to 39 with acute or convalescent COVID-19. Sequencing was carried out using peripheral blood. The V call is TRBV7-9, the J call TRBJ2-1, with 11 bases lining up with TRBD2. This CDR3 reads CASSLGTSGFEGGNEQFF. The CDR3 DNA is TGTGCCAGCAGCTTAGGGACTAGCGGGTTCGAGGGCGGCAATGAGCAGTTCTTC.